This T cell receptor (beta chain) originates from a study of blood T cell repertoires in COVID-19. The wider study: Whether acute or convalescent, the COVID-19 samples came from the United States, Italy and Spain.

Assay used: immunoSEQ multiplex PCR; TCRdb lists only in-frame clones, some missing. The sample has 120,000 to 150,000 clones; roughly 87% are singletons. V trimming: 3 bases; J trimming: 1 base; junction bases outside the gene matches: 5. CDR1 and CDR2 from the germline V gene are SGHNT and YENEEA. The length of the CDR3 is 16 residues. Sequences were obtained from peripheral blood. The sequence derives from a human donor in a cohort sampled during active COVID-19. This chain links TRBV11-3 with TRBJ2-2; TRBD1 matches at 7 bases. This chain's CDR3 is CASSLRQGKNTGELFF. The DNA of the CDR3 is TGTGCCAGCAGCTTGAGACAGGGAAAGAACACCGGGGAGCTGTTTTTT. The full variable domain, in which reference TRBV11-3 and TRBJ2-2 provide the parts outside the CDR3, is EAGVVQSPRYKIIEKKQPVAFWCNPISGHNTLYWYLQNLGQGPELLIRYENEEAVDDSQLPKDRFSAERLKGVDSTLKIQPAELGDSAVYLCASSLRQGKNTGELFFGEGSRLTVL.